The next 9 T cell receptor beta chains were all read from a single sample in a study of blood T cell repertoires in COVID-19. Produced via immunoSEQ multiplex PCR; TCRdb's table is partial and in-frame only. This sample has about 78,000 clones, with roughly 84% found just once. Sequencing was done on a sample of peripheral blood. These TCRs come from a man between 65 and 85 years old with active or convalescent COVID-19.

The genes are TRBV24-1 and TRBJ2-1, with D possibly TRBD2 on 7 matching bases. This CDR3 is 16 amino acids long. V gave up 5 bases and J gave up 7 bases, with 20 bases separating them. Germline V gene data show CDR1 as KGHDR and CDR2 as SFDVKD. In nucleotides, the CDR3 is TGTGCCACCAGTGTTCAAGGTCGGGGGGCGGTGAATGAGCAGTTCTTC. This sequence encodes CATSVQGRGAVNEQFF.

The table lists this clone with a count of one. This sequence joins TRBV6-5 and TRBJ1-2, with 8 bases identical to TRBD1. V lost 5 bases, J lost 8 bases, and 7 bases stayed unmatched. In germline, CDR1 is MNHEY, CDR2 SVGAGI. This CDR3 is 13 amino acids long. The CDR3 is CASSRGQGGGYTF. The CDR3 bases are TGTGCCAGCAGTCGTGGACAGGGAGGAGGCTACACCTTC.

The rearrangement uses TRBV5-1 and TRBJ1-4, with D perhaps matching TRBD1 (5 bases). Per germline, CDR1 SGHRS and CDR2 YFSETQ. With 7 bases removed from V and 5 bases from J, the gap between germline ends came to 15 bases. The CDR3 has 14 residues. As DNA, the CDR3 is TGCGCCAGCTCCGCGACAGCCTTGAATGAAAAACTGTTTTTT. It encodes CASSATALNEKLFF.

The V gene is TRBV14, the J gene TRBJ1-6; D is ambiguous. The V end was cut by 0 bases, the J end by 9 bases, with 9 bases between. Per germline, CDR1 SGHDN and CDR2 FVKESK. CDR3 size: 14 residues. As DNA, the CDR3 is TGTGCCAGCAGCCAAGATCTCCGGAGTTCACCCCTCCACTTT. Translation: CASSQDLRSSPLHF.

This sequence joins TRBV28 and TRBJ1-5, with TRBD1 as a possible D gene (5 bases). V lost 8 bases and J lost 6, with 23 bases in between. The germline gives CDR1 MDHEN, CDR2 SYDVKM. The CDR3 covers 16 residues. In nucleotides, the CDR3 is TGTGCCAGCCAAGCTCCCGGCGGCGGGGCAAGTCAGCCCCAGCATTTT. Protein sequence: CASQAPGGGASQPQHF.

The chain combines TRBV28 with TRBJ2-1; the match to TRBD1 covers 10 bases. Trimming removed 5 bases from V and 3 bases from J; junction bases left unmatched: 10. The CDR3 runs 17 residues. Germline V lookup: CDR1 MDHEN, CDR2 SYDVKM. For the CDR3, the DNA is TGTGCCAGCAGTCCACAAGGGACAGGGGTTTACTACAATGAGCAGTTCTTC. Its translation: CASSPQGTGVYYNEQFF.

The rearrangement links TRBV18 to TRBJ2-5; a weak D match, TRBD2 (6 bases). Germline loops: CDR1 KGHSH, CDR2 LQKENI. V lost 5 bases and J 2 bases, leaving 18 bases between the germline ends. The CDR3 has 16 amino acids. As DNA, the CDR3 is TGTGCCAGCTCAATTTCGGGCGGACTATCACAAGAGACCCAGTACTTC. Protein product: CASSISGGLSQETQYF.

V and J are TRBV29-1 and TRBJ1-1; D is uncertain. The CDR3 length is 13 residues. Per germline, CDR1 SQVTM and CDR2 ANQGSEA. The V gene lost 7 bases and the J gene lost 0 bases, with 12 bases spanning the gap. CDR3 bases: TGCAGCGCTGAGGGCAGTTTGAACACTGAAGCTTTCTTT. Protein sequence: CSAEGSLNTEAFF.

The chain couples TRBV20-1 to TRBJ2-7, with 10 positions matching TRBD2. The CDR3 loop spans 15 amino acids. The V gene end was trimmed by 3 bases and the J gene end by 3 bases; junction bases not matched to a gene: 8. CDR1 is DFQATT, CDR2 SNEGSKA, per germline (reference sequence). The CDR3 region has the DNA TGCAGTGCTAGTTCGAGCGGGAGGGGATTCTACGAGCAGTACTTC. Translation: CSASSSGRGFYEQYF.